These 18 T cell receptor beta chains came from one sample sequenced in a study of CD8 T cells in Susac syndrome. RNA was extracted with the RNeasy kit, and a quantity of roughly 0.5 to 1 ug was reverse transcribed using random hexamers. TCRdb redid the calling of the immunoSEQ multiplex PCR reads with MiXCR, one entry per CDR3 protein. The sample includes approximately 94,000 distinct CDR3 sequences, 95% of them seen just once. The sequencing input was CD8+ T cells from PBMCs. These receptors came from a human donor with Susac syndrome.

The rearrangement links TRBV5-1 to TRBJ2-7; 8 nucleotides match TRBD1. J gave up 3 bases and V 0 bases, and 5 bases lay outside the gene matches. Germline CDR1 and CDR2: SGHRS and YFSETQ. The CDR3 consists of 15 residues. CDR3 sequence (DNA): TGCGCCAGCAGCTTGGTGTCGGGACAGGACTACGAGCAGTACTTC. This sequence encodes CASSLVSGQDYEQYF.

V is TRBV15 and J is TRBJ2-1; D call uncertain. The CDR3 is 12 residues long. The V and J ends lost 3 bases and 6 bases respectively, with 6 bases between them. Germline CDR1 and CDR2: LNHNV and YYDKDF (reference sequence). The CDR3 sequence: CATSRWGNEQFF. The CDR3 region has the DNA TGTGCCACCAGCAGGTGGGGCAATGAGCAGTTCTTC.

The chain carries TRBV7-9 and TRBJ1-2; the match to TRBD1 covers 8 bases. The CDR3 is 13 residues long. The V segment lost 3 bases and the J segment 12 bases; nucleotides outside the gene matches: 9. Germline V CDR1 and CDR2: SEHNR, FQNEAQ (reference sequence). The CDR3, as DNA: TGTGCCAGCAGCTTCCCGGGACAGGATGGTCACACCTTC. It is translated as CASSFPGQDGHTF.

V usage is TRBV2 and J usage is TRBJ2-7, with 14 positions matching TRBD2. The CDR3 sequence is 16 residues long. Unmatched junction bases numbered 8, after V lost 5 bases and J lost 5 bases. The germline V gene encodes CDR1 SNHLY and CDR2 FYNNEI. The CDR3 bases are TGTGCCAGCAGTCCCCTTGGACTAGCGGGAGGCAACGAGCAGTACTTC. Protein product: CASSPLGLAGGNEQYF. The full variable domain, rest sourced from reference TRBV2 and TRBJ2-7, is EPEVTQTPSHQVTQMGQEVILRCVPISNHLYFYWYRQILGQKVEFLVSFYNNEISEKSEIFDDQFSVERPDGSNFTLKIRSTKLEDSAMYFCASSPLGLAGGNEQYFGPGTRLTVT.

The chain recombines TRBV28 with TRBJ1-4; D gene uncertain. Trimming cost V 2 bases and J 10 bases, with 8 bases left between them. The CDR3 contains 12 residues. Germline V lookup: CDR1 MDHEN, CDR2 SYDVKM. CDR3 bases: TGTGCCAGCAGTTTAGGGGAGGGAAAACTGTTTTTT. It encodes CASSLGEGKLFF.

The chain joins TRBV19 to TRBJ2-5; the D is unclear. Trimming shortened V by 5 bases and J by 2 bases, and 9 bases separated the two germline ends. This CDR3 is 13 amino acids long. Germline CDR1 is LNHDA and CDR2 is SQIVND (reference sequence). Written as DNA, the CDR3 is TGTGCCAGTAGTTGGGCCTTTCAAGAGACCCAGTACTTC. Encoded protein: CASSWAFQETQYF.

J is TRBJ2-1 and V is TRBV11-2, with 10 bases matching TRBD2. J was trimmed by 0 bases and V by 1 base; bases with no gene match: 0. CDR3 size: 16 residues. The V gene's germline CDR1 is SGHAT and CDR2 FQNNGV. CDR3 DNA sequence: TGTGCCAGCAGCTTAGCTAGCGGGAGCTCCTACAATGAGCAGTTCTTC. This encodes CASSLASGSSYNEQFF.

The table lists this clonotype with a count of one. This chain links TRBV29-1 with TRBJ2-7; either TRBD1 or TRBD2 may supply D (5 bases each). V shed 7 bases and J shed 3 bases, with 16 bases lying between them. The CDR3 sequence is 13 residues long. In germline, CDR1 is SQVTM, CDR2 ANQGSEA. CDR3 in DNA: TGCAGCGGGTCTCCGGGACCCAACTACGAGCAGTACTTC. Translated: CSGSPGPNYEQYF.

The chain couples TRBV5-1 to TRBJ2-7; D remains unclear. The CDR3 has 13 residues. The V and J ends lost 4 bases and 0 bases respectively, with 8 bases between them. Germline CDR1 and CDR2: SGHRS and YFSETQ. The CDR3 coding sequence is TGCGCCAGCAGCACAACAAGCTCCTACGAGCAGTACTTC. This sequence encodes CASSTTSSYEQYF.

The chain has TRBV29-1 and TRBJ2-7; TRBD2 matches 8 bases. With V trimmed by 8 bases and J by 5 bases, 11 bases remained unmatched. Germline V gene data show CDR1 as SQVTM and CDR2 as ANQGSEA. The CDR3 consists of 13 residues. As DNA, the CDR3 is TGCAGCCCTCGGGGGGGCCACCTCCACGAGCAGTACTTC. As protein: CSPRGGHLHEQYF.

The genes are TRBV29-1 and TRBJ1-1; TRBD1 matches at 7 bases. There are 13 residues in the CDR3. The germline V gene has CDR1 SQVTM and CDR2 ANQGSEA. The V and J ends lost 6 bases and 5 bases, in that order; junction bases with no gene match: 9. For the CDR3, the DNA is TGCAGCGTCGACAGGGAATCGCGGACTGAAGCTTTCTTT. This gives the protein CSVDRESRTEAFF. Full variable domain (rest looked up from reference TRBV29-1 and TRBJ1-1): SAVISQKPSRDICQRGTSLTIQCQVDSQVTMMFWYRQQPGQSLTLIATANQGSEATYESGFVIDKFPISRPNLTFSTLTVSNMSPEDSSIYLCSVDRESRTEAFFGQGTRLTVV.

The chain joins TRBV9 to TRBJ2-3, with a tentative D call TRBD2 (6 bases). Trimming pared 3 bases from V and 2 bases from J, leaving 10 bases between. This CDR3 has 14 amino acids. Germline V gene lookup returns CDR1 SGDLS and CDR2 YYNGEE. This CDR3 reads CASSGSGFTDTQYF. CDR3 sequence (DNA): TGTGCCAGCAGCGGTAGCGGATTCACAGATACGCAGTATTTT.

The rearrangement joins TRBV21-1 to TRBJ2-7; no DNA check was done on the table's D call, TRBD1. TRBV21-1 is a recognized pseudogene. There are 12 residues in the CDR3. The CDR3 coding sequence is TGTGCCAGCAGCGGGAAGGGGATAGAGCAGTACTTC. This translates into CASSGKGIEQYF.

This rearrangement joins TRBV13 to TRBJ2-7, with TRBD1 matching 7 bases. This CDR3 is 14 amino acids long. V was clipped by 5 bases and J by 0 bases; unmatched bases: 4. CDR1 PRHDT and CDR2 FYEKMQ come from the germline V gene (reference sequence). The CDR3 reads CASSPGGVSYEQYF. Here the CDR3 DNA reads TGTGCCAGCAGCCCAGGGGGAGTCTCCTACGAGCAGTACTTC.

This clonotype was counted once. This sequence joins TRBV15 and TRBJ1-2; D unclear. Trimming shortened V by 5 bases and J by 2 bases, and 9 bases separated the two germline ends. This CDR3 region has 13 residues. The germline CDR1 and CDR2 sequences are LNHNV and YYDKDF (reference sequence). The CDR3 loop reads CATSQDGNYGYTF. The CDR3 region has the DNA TGTGCCACCAGCCAGGACGGCAACTATGGCTACACCTTC. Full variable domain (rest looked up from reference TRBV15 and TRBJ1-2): DAMVIQNPRYQVTQFGKPVTLSCSQTLNHNVMYWYQQKSSQAPKLLFHYYDKDFNNEADTPDNFQSRRPNTSFCFLDIRSPGLGDTAMYLCATSQDGNYGYTFGSGTRLTVV.

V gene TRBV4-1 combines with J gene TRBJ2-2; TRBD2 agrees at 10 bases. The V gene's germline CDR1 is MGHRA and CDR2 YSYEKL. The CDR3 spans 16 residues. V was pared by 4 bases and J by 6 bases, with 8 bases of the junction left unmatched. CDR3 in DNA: TGCGCCAGCAGCCGTGAGAGGCTAGCGGGGGCCGGGGAGCTGTTTTTT. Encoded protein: CASSRERLAGAGELFF.

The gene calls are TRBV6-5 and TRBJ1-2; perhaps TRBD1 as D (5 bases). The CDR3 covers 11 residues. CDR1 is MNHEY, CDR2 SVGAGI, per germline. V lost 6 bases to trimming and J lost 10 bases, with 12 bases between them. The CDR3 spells CASSPGASYTF. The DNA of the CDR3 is TGTGCCAGCAGCCCCGGGGCTTCCTACACCTTC.

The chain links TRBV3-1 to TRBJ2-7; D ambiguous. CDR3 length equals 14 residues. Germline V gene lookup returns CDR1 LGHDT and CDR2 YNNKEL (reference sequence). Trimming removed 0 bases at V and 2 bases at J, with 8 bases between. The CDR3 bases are TGTGCCAGCAGCCAAGATACTGGTCCCTACGAGCAGTACTTC. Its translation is CASSQDTGPYEQYF.